This T cell receptor beta chain was identified in a study of blood T cell repertoires in COVID-19 (dated by TCRdb to the early 2020s). With regard to the full study: Samples from collaborators originated in the United States, Italy and Spain and spanned both the acute and convalescent phases of COVID-19. The material from the prospective study consisted of cDNA or gDNA derived from T cells, B-cell-depleted T cells, or PBMCs. Samples came from the ongoing ImmuneRACE study (first 160 participants) plus 1,254 subjects from 6 global collaborators. A de-identified subject ID, COVID-19 status, age in years and sex were almost always included in the sample metadata. A freely available public database, intended as a resource for researchers studying the immune response to SARS-CoV-2, is where the repertoires were released. Where available, HLA class I and class II types were obtained from metadata supplied by the sample provider rather than from assay-based typing. Deeply sampled blood TCRbeta repertoires from subjects exposed to, actively infected with, or recovered from COVID-19 were included in the dataset. Paper-wide results and their limitations: How much clinical and demographic metadata was included differed by source and by participant, and the metadata was provided uncurated.

Participants in the prospective study were aged about 18 to 100 years, lived in under 30 United States geographic areas, and enrolled through a virtual design. To assign participants to cohorts, the prospective study relied on clinical history that participants themselves reported in a screening survey and a study questionnaire. Mobile phlebotomists in the prospective study collected whole blood, serum and a nasopharyngeal or oropharyngeal swab from every participant. Over a roughly 2-month period, participants in the prospective study had the option of providing additional blood draws and questionnaires. Blood samples from the prospective study were shipped frozen or at room temperature prior to DNA extraction. TCRbeta CDR3 regions were amplified from genomic DNA using the immunoSEQ Assay, a bias-controlled multiplex PCR. Per the original workflow: The number of nucleated cells in each sample was estimated from the amplification of reference gene primers within the assay. Sequence reads were collapsed and filtered to measure the absolute abundance of every unique TCRbeta CDR3 rearrangement. Productive Simpson clonality was computed per sample as the square root of Simpson's diversity index over productive rearrangements. In its TCRdb copy, this immuneACCESS table keeps in-frame sequences only and misses some clones. Where compared with another copy, unresolved V genes explain less than half of these, and the others have no known cause. The V and J calls and clone size are taken from that table; D and trimming were inferred from the DNA. The sample table shows about 250,000 clones, and 80% to 90% are seen once. The ten largest clones add up to just over 2.5% of the sample.

Spanning cysteine to phenylalanine, the CDR3 consists of 14 amino acids. The entry retains the CDR3 DNA only, 42 bases that are in frame from base 1. From a lookup of the germline V gene (reference sequence), CDR1 and CDR2 are MNHEY and SMNVEV. Trimming at the junction amounts to 6 bases on V and 0 bases on J, and the germline ends lie 12 bases apart. With regard to this clone: Its specific antigen is unknown. No qualities accompany the bases; no much larger clone lies one base away.

The V and J segments used are TRBV27 and TRBJ2-7, with the D gene uncertain. Sequenced: PBMCs or T cells enriched from blood (not recorded which). This clonotype originated in a woman in her twenties or thirties with acute COVID-19. The CDR3 is CASRVEFFSYEQYF. In nucleotides, the sequence is TGTGCCAGCAGAGTAGAATTCTTCTCCTACGAGCAGTACTTC.